The present entry profiles one TCR beta chain with its context. The data are from a study of T cell changes during pregnancy in multiple sclerosis. The CDR3 sequence is 14 residues long. V was cut by 0 bases and J by 7 bases, with 7 bases left in between. Germline V gene lookup returns CDR1 SGHAT and CDR2 FQNNGV. The method was immunoSEQ multiplex PCR; TCRdb's version includes in-frame clones alone and lacks a portion of them. This sample yields 60,000 to 65,000 clones, of which about nine tenths are seen a single time; about 2.1% belongs to the top ten. This chain connects TRBV11-2 to TRBJ1-6; D gene uncertain. This clonotype originated in a female donor in good health, enrolled as a control in a pregnancy study. The material sequenced was peripheral blood, taken in the second trimester of pregnancy. The CDR3 spells CASSLDPQNSPLHF. For the CDR3, the DNA is TGTGCCAGCAGCTTAGATCCCCAGAATTCACCCCTCCACTTT.